These 17 T cell receptor beta chains share one sample of origin, sequenced in a study of T cells in Graves' hyperthyroidism and ophthalmopathy. RNA transcripts yielded amplified TCR beta CDR3 regions. The TCR CDR3 first-round RT-PCR relied on the HTBI primer set. TCRdb processed the multiplex PCR reads anew with MiXCR; each CDR3 protein has one entry. The top ten clones hold 9.5% to 15% of a sample with approximately 690,000 distinct CDR3 sequences, roughly 15% of them seen once. The sequencing sample was made of blood. Receptors were obtained from a woman between 50 and 59 years old with Graves' ophthalmopathy.

This clonotype was counted many times. The CDR3 region is CASSVDPSGRVTDTQYF. CDR3 sequence (DNA): TGTGCCAGCAGCGTAGATCCGAGCGGGAGGGTAACAGATACGCAGTATTTT. The chain employs TRBV9 and TRBJ2-3, with 10 bases identical to TRBD2. J gave up 3 bases and V 0 bases, and 7 bases lay outside the gene matches. Germline assignment: CDR1 SGDLS and CDR2 YYNGEE. This CDR3 has 17 residues. The whole variable domain, filled in from reference TRBV9 and TRBJ2-3, reads DSGVTQTPKHLITATGQRVTLRCSPRSGDLSVYWYQQSLDQGLQFLIQYYNGEERAKGNILERFSAQQFPDLHSELNLSSLELGDSALYFCASSVDPSGRVTDTQYFGPGTRLTVL.

This clonotype was found many times. The rearrangement links TRBV18 to TRBJ2-5, with 10 bases matching TRBD2. Germline V CDR1 and CDR2: KGHSH, LQKENI. The CDR3 runs to 16 residues. J was trimmed by 2 bases and V by 0 bases; bases with no gene match: 3. The CDR3 coding sequence is TGTGCCAGCTCACCACCTACTAGCGGGGAACAAGAGACCCAGTACTTC. Translation gives CASSPPTSGEQETQYF. The complete variable domain, with remaining parts taken from reference TRBV18 and TRBJ2-5, reads NAGVMQNPRHLVRRRGQEARLRCSPMKGHSHVYWYRQLPEEGLKFMVYLQKENIIDESGMPKERFSAEFPKEGPSILRIQQVVRGDSAAYFCASSPPTSGEQETQYFGPGTRLLVL.

The V call is TRBV2, the J call TRBJ1-1; D might be TRBD1 (5 bases). V was trimmed by 2 bases and J by 1 base, leaving 11 bases between them. Germline values: CDR1 SNHLY, CDR2 FYNNEI. CDR3 length: 15 residues. CDR3 sequence: CASSESRGENTEAFF. CDR3 coding DNA: TGTGCCAGCAGTGAATCAAGGGGTGAGAACACTGAAGCTTTCTTT.

This clonotype was observed at least ten times. This sequence joins TRBV19 and TRBJ1-5; 8 bases are a match to TRBD1. Trimming at V came to 5 bases and at J to 4 bases, leaving 4 bases not matched to a gene. This CDR3 is 14 amino acids long. Per the germline V gene, CDR1 is LNHDA and CDR2 is SQIVND (reference sequence). CDR3 nucleotides: TGTGCCAGTAGTGAAACAGGGGGAAATCAGCCCCAGCATTTT. It specifies CASSETGGNQPQHF.

The rearrangement joins TRBV27 to TRBJ1-2; D not certain. V was clipped by 4 bases and J by 3 bases, with 9 bases between them. Looked up from germline, CDR1 is MNHEY and CDR2 is SMNVEV (reference sequence). This CDR3 region has 13 residues. The DNA for the CDR3 is TGTGCCAGCAGTTCAGTGCTGGACTATGGCTACACCTTC. Its protein product is CASSSVLDYGYTF.

V is TRBV20-1 and J is TRBJ1-4; 8 bases map to TRBD1. V trimming: 0 bases; J trimming: 7 bases; junction bases outside the gene matches: 7. Germline V CDR1 and CDR2: DFQATT, SNEGSKA (reference sequence). The CDR3 sequence is 15 residues long. Here the CDR3 DNA reads TGCAGTGCTAGAGAAGTTGGGACAGGAACTGAAAAACTGTTTTTT. Residues: CSAREVGTGTEKLFF.

This clonotype was picked up many times. In DNA form, the CDR3 reads TGTGCCAGCAGTTTTTCTTTCGGGGACAGCTCCTACGAGCAGTACTTC. Protein: CASSFSFGDSSYEQYF. The chain employs TRBV28 and TRBJ2-7, with 7 nucleotides matching TRBD1. The V gene end was trimmed by 3 bases and the J gene end by 0 bases; junction bases not matched to a gene: 8. Germline values: CDR1 MDHEN, CDR2 SYDVKM. This CDR3 region has 16 residues.

This clonotype was recorded at least ten times. The gene calls are TRBV5-1 and TRBJ2-2, with TRBD2 identical over 13 bases. CDR3 length: 16 amino acids. V shed 4 bases and J 1 base; nucleotides not matched to a gene: 1. Germline V lookup: CDR1 SGHRS, CDR2 YFSETQ. The CDR3 DNA sequence: TGCGCCAGCAGCCGACTAGCGGGAGGGAACACCGGGGAGCTGTTTTTT. It encodes CASSRLAGGNTGELFF.

This clonotype was seen ten or more times. J is TRBJ2-1 and V is TRBV7-2; D not resolved. The CDR3 is made up of 17 amino acids. The germline V gene encodes CDR1 SGHTA and CDR2 FQGNSA. Between the trimmed V and J ends, which lost 2 bases and 0 bases, there was a span of 14 bases. CDR3 protein: CASSLSGRQSSYNEQFF. DNA for the CDR3: TGTGCCAGCAGCTTATCGGGTAGGCAGAGCTCCTACAATGAGCAGTTCTTC.

The chain is built from TRBV11-1 and TRBJ2-3; 13 positions match TRBD2. Germline V gene data show CDR1 as SGHAT and CDR2 as FQDESV (reference sequence). V shed 6 bases, J shed 4 bases, and the junction held 7 bases outside the gene matches. The CDR3 runs to 16 residues. CDR3 in amino acids: CASRKTSGRTSDTQYF. The CDR3, as DNA: TGTGCCAGCAGAAAGACTAGCGGGAGGACGTCAGATACGCAGTATTTT.

This clonotype was seen ten or more times. The V and J genes are TRBV7-2 and TRBJ2-5; TRBD1 or TRBD2 may be the D gene (5 bases each). The CDR3 spans 17 residues. The germline gives CDR1 SGHTA, CDR2 FQGNSA. V lost 5 bases and J lost 0, with 19 bases in between. DNA of the CDR3: TGTGCCAGCAGCGCCCCGGGACCCCAAACGTACCAAGAGACCCAGTACTTC. This sequence encodes CASSAPGPQTYQETQYF.

This clonotype appeared many times. The chain joins TRBV5-1 to TRBJ2-7; 11 positions agree with TRBD1. Germline V gene sequence: CDR1 SGHRS, CDR2 YFSETQ. V was clipped by 4 bases and J by 2 bases; unmatched bases: 5. CDR3 size: 15 residues. CDR3 sequence reads: CASSPGQGDTYEQYF. The CDR3 DNA reads TGCGCCAGCAGCCCGGGACAGGGGGATACCTACGAGCAGTACTTC.

This chain connects TRBV9 to TRBJ2-5; TRBD1 aligns across 8 bases. The V gene's germline CDR1 is SGDLS and CDR2 YYNGEE. J lost 2 bases, V lost 0 bases, and 6 bases had no gene match. CDR3 length: 16 amino acids. This CDR3 is CASSVGGQGTQETQYF. In DNA form, the CDR3 reads TGTGCCAGCAGCGTAGGTGGACAGGGAACACAAGAGACCCAGTACTTC. Supplemented by reference TRBV9 and TRBJ2-5, the full variable domain reads DSGVTQTPKHLITATGQRVTLRCSPRSGDLSVYWYQQSLDQGLQFLIQYYNGEERAKGNILERFSAQQFPDLHSELNLSSLELGDSALYFCASSVGGQGTQETQYFGPGTRLLVL.

The V gene is TRBV11-3, the J gene TRBJ2-2, with unresolved D. The CDR3 is 14 amino acids. Looked up from germline, CDR1 is SGHNT and CDR2 is YENEEA. The V end lost 2 bases, the J end lost 2 bases, and 6 bases lay between the germline ends. CDR3 nucleotide sequence: TGTGCCAGCAGCTTAAAGCGAAACACCGGGGAGCTGTTTTTT. Protein: CASSLKRNTGELFF.

This clonotype was counted many times. The V and J genes are TRBV20-1 and TRBJ2-7; 13 bases line up with TRBD2. The V segment lost 5 bases and the J segment 3 bases; nucleotides outside the gene matches: 1. Germline lookup yields CDR1 DFQATT and CDR2 SNEGSKA (reference sequence). The CDR3 totals 13 residues. CDR3 amino acids: CSAGTSGNYEQYF. The CDR3 nucleotides are TGCAGTGCTGGGACTAGCGGGAACTACGAGCAGTACTTC.

This clonotype has at least ten counts. The chain carries TRBV20-1 and TRBJ2-7, with TRBD2 matching over 7 bases. Trimming at V came to 2 bases and at J to 3 bases, leaving 4 bases not matched to a gene. Germline lookup yields CDR1 DFQATT and CDR2 SNEGSKA (reference sequence). The CDR3 is 13 amino acids. Here the CDR3 reads CSARREELYEQYF. CDR3 bases: TGCAGTGCTAGACGGGAGGAACTCTACGAGCAGTACTTC.

The table lists this clonotype with many counts. The chain has TRBV7-2 and TRBJ2-7; D possibly corresponds to TRBD2 (5 bases). Trimming removed 5 bases at V and 3 bases at J, with 8 bases between. Germline lookup yields CDR1 SGHTA and CDR2 FQGNSA. CDR3 length: 12 residues. CDR3 amino acids: CASSPSYYEQYF. CDR3 nucleotides: TGTGCCAGCAGCCCTAGCTACTACGAGCAGTACTTC.